A single sample gave rise to the 19 T cell receptor beta chains below, sequenced in a study of T-cell memory formation after mild COVID-19. One entry per CDR3 protein results from TCRdb running MiXCR on the 5' RACE reads. The data show approximately 490,000 distinct CDR3 sequences, with around 20% seen just once and around 13% held by the top ten. The specimen was PBMCs or a T cell subset sorted from them (not recorded which). Receptors were obtained from an adult woman who had mild COVID-19 (a few samples of this study predate the infection). Cell type and time point are not known.

This clonotype was picked up a small number of times. The V call is TRBV5-6, the J call TRBJ1-1; 8 bases match TRBD1. This CDR3 is 13 amino acids long. J lost 11 bases, V lost 4 bases, and 10 bases had no gene match. The V gene's germline CDR1 is SGHDT and CDR2 YYEEEE. This CDR3 reads CASSPGGQVVAFF. The CDR3 DNA reads as TGTGCCAGCAGCCCGGGGGGACAGGTGGTCGCTTTCTTT.

The chain has TRBV4-2 and TRBJ2-7, with 8 bases lining up with TRBD1. Germline V gives CDR1 LGHNA, CDR2 YNFKEQ. V trimming: 4 bases; J trimming: 6 bases; junction bases outside the gene matches: 11. The CDR3 length is 15 residues. The CDR3 spells CASSLPGQGTSEQYF. In DNA form, the CDR3 reads TGTGCCAGCAGCCTTCCCGGACAGGGTACGTCCGAGCAGTACTTC.

This rearrangement joins TRBV29-1 to TRBJ1-1, with a possible D match to TRBD1 (6 bases). The V gene lost 3 bases and the J gene lost 0 bases, with 14 bases spanning the gap. The germline V gene encodes CDR1 SQVTM and CDR2 ANQGSEA. This CDR3 comprises 15 residues. The CDR3 nucleotides read TGCAGCGTTGACAGGGGCCTATCCATGAACACTGAAGCTTTCTTT. Translated, it gives CSVDRGLSMNTEAFF.

Ten or more counts support this clonotype. V gene TRBV7-9 combines with J gene TRBJ2-7; 7 bases are shared with TRBD1. The CDR3 extends over 15 amino acids. The germline gives CDR1 SEHNR, CDR2 FQNEAQ (reference sequence). With V trimmed by 4 bases and J by 3 bases, 9 bases remained unmatched. CDR3 bases: TGTGCCAGCAGCTCCCGGACAGGAACTTTCTACGAGCAGTACTTC. This codes for CASSSRTGTFYEQYF.

This chain connects TRBV7-2 to TRBJ2-3, with a possible D match to TRBD2 (5 bases). Germline V gene lookup returns CDR1 SGHTA and CDR2 FQGNSA. V was shortened by 1 base and J by 4 bases, with 21 bases between the two germline ends. CDR3 length: 18 amino acids. CDR3 residues: CASSLVFRGAPGADTQYF. Here the CDR3 DNA reads TGTGCCAGCAGCTTAGTTTTCCGGGGAGCTCCTGGGGCAGATACGCAGTATTTT.

The chain carries TRBV12-3 or TRBV12-4 and TRBJ1-1, with D possibly matching TRBD1 (5 bases). The CDR3 loop spans 14 amino acids. Trimming took 7 bases from V and 2 from J, leaving 14 bases between them. In DNA, the CDR3 is TGTGCCAGCAATGGTGACAGCCTAAACACTGAAGCTTTCTTT. Its translation: CASNGDSLNTEAFF.

This clonotype has just a few counts. V is TRBV10-3 and J is TRBJ1-4; TRBD1 agrees at 8 bases. The J segment lost 7 bases and the V segment lost 10 bases, leaving 8 bases of the junction unmatched. The CDR3 loop spans 13 amino acids. Germline V gene lookup returns CDR1 ENHRY and CDR2 SYGVKD. CDR3 region: CATVAGGGEKLFF. The DNA of the CDR3 is TGTGCCACCGTAGCAGGGGGCGGTGAAAAACTGTTTTTT.

This chain connects TRBV29-1 to TRBJ2-7; TRBD1 matches 7 bases. CDR3 length: 14 residues. Trimming at V came to 4 bases and at J to 2 bases, leaving 8 bases not matched to a gene. Germline V gene lookup returns CDR1 SQVTM and CDR2 ANQGSEA. CDR3 coding DNA: TGCAGCGTTGGGGCCCTAGGGGGCCCCTACGAGCAGTACTTC. Its protein product is CSVGALGGPYEQYF.

This clonotype was counted only a few times. This rearrangement joins TRBV30 to TRBJ2-2; 10 nucleotides agree with TRBD2. The CDR3 is 15 residues long. Germline loops: CDR1 GTSNPN, CDR2 SVGIG (reference sequence). J gave up 7 bases and V 1 base, and 6 bases lay outside the gene matches. CDR3 in DNA: TGTGCCTGGAGTGGGCTAGCGGGAGTGGTCGGGGAGCTGTTTTTT. This codes for CAWSGLAGVVGELFF.

A few counts support this clonotype. This chain joins TRBV6-5 and TRBJ2-7; 8 bases are a match to TRBD1. Germline CDR1 and CDR2: MNHEY and SVGAGI. This CDR3 has 13 residues. V was clipped by 6 bases and J by 5 bases; unmatched bases: 6. CDR3 region: CASSRRQGNEQYF. The CDR3 DNA follows: TGTGCCAGCAGCCGCCGACAGGGGAACGAGCAGTACTTC.

This clonotype was counted between two and nine times. V gene TRBV5-1 combines with J gene TRBJ1-1; TRBD1 is a possible D gene (6 bases). The CDR3 is 14 amino acids. Germline loops: CDR1 SGHRS, CDR2 YFSETQ. The V end lost 4 bases, the J end lost 7 bases, and 17 bases lay between the germline ends. Here the CDR3 reads CASSPPSGGREAFF. The CDR3 bases are TGCGCCAGCAGCCCCCCCTCGGGGGGCCGTGAAGCTTTCTTT.

The genes are TRBV2 and TRBJ1-2; unclear D gene. CDR3 length equals 9 residues. V was shortened by 3 bases and J by 12 bases, with 5 bases between the two germline ends. The germline gives CDR1 SNHLY, CDR2 FYNNEI. The CDR3 loop is CASSDGDTF. In DNA, the CDR3 is TGTGCCAGCAGTGACGGTGACACCTTC.

This clonotype was picked up a small number of times. The chain employs TRBV6-2 or TRBV6-3 and TRBJ1-5; D remains ambiguous. CDR1 and CDR2 (germline): MNHEY, SVGEGT. With 0 bases removed from V and 4 bases from J, the gap between germline ends came to 10 bases. The CDR3 loop spans 15 amino acids. The DNA of the CDR3 is TGTGCCAGCAGTTACTCGAGCGGTTTTAATCAGCCCCAGCATTTT. Residues: CASSYSSGFNQPQHF.

Ten or more counts support this clonotype. This rearrangement joins TRBV18 to TRBJ2-1; no clear D. CDR3 length: 10 amino acids. Germline V gene data show CDR1 as KGHSH and CDR2 as LQKENI. Trimming pared 3 bases from V and 8 bases from J, leaving 2 bases between. The CDR3 DNA reads as TGTGCCAGCTCACCGGATGAGCAGTTCTTC. This translates into CASSPDEQFF.

The rearrangement uses TRBV7-9 and TRBJ2-2; D unclear. The germline CDR1 and CDR2 sequences are SEHNR and FQNEAQ (reference sequence). This CDR3 has 14 residues. Trimming shortened V by 5 bases and J by 4 bases, and 11 bases separated the two germline ends. The CDR3 region has the DNA TGTGCCAGCAGCCCCCAGAGAGTCACCGGGGAGCTGTTTTTT. Translation: CASSPQRVTGELFF.

Only a few counts were recorded for this clonotype. The chain employs TRBV3-1 and TRBJ2-1; D is possibly TRBD1 (6 bases). Germline-derived CDR1 and CDR2 are LGHDT and YNNKEL (reference sequence). This CDR3 spans 15 amino acids. V gave up 2 bases and J gave up 2 bases, with 10 bases separating them. The CDR3 spells CASSQRDTTYNEQFF. The CDR3 DNA reads TGTGCCAGCAGCCAAAGGGACACGACCTACAATGAGCAGTTCTTC.

CDR3 bases: TGTGCCAGCAGCTTGGTGGGCTCCCAGAACACTGAAGCTTTCTTT. Protein sequence: CASSLVGSQNTEAFF. The chain employs TRBV9 and TRBJ1-1; D remains unclear. The CDR3 consists of 15 residues. V lost 4 bases, J lost 1 base, and 14 bases lay in between. Germline V gene lookup returns CDR1 SGDLS and CDR2 YYNGEE.

The chain carries TRBV20-1 and TRBJ2-3; 14 bases are a match to TRBD2. V shed 0 bases and J 6 bases; nucleotides not matched to a gene: 8. Looked up from germline, CDR1 is DFQATT and CDR2 is SNEGSKA (reference sequence). The CDR3 sequence is 17 residues long. The CDR3 region has the DNA TGCAGTGCTAGAGACCCGGGACTAGCGGGAGTTATGGATACGCAGTATTTT. Protein sequence: CSARDPGLAGVMDTQYF.

V is TRBV7-9 and J is TRBJ2-2, with D possibly TRBD2 on 6 matching bases. With 9 bases removed from V and 3 bases from J, the gap between germline ends came to 20 bases. Germline lookup yields CDR1 SEHNR and CDR2 FQNEAQ (reference sequence). This CDR3 comprises 16 residues. The CDR3: CASQKEASVYTGELFF. CDR3 nucleotide sequence: TGTGCCAGTCAGAAAGAGGCTAGCGTTTACACCGGGGAGCTGTTTTTT.